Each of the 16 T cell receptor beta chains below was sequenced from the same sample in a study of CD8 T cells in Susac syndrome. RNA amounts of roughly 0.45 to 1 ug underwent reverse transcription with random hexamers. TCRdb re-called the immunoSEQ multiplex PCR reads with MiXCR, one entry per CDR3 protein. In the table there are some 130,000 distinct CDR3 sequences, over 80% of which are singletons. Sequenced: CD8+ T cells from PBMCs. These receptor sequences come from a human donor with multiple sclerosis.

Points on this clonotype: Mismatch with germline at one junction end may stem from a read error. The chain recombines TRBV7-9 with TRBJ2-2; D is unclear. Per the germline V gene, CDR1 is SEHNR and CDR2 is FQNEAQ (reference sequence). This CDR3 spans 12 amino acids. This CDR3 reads CASNLRAGELFF. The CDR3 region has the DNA TGTGCCAGCAACTTACGGGCCGGGGAGCTGTTTTTT.

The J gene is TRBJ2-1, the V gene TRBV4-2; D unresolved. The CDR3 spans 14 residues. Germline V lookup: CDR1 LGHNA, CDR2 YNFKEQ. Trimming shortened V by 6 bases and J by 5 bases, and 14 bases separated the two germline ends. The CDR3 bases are TGTGCCAGCAGTCGTGCGTTCCAGGACAATGAGCAGTTCTTC. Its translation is CASSRAFQDNEQFF.

CDR3: CASSPMTGITEAFF. CDR3 nucleotides: TGTGCCAGCAGTCCGATGACAGGGATCACTGAAGCTTTCTTT. The chain joins TRBV27 to TRBJ1-1; 7 bases map to TRBD1. The CDR3 spans 14 residues. CDR1 is MNHEY and CDR2 is SMNVEV in the germline V gene (reference sequence). J gave up 4 bases and V 5 bases, and 7 bases lay outside the gene matches.

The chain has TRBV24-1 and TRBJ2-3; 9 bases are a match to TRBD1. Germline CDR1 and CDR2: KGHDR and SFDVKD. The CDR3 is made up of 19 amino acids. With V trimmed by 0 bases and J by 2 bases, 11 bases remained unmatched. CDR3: CATSDLQGDRATLTDTQYF. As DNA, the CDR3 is TGTGCCACCAGTGATTTGCAGGGGGACAGGGCAACACTCACAGATACGCAGTATTTT.

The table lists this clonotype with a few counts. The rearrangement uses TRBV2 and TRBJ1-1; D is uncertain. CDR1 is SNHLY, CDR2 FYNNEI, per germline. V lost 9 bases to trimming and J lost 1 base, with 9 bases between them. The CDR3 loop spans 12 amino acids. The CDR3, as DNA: TGTGCCAGAGATAAAGAGAACACTGAAGCTTTCTTT. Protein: CARDKENTEAFF.

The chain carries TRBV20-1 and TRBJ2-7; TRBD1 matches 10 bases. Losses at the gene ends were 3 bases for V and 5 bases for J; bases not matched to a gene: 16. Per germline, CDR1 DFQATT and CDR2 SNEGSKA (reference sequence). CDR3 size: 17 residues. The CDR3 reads CSASYGASGDRGHEQYF. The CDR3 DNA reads TGCAGTGCTAGTTATGGGGCCTCGGGGGACAGGGGCCACGAGCAGTACTTC.

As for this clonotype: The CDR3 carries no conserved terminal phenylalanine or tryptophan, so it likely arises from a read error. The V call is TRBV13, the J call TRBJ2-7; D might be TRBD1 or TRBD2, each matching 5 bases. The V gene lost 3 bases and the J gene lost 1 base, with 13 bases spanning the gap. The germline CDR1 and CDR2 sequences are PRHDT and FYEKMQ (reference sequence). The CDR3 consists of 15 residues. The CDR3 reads CASSFGATGSYEQYL. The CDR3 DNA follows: TGTGCCAGCAGCTTCGGGGCTACAGGTTCCTACGAGCAGTACCTC.

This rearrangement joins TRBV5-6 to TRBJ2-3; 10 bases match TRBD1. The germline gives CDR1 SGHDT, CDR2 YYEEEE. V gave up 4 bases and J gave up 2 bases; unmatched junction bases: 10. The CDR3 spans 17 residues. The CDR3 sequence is CASSTGQGVAITDTQYF. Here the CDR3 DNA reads TGTGCCAGCAGCACTGGACAGGGGGTAGCCATCACAGATACGCAGTATTTT.

CDR3 sequence reads: CATSDGRTEYNSPLHF. In nucleotides, the CDR3 is TGTGCCACCAGTGATGGACGGACAGAATATAATTCACCCCTCCACTTT. V is TRBV24-1 and J is TRBJ1-6, with a weak D call TRBD1 (6 bases). The V and J ends lost 3 bases and 4 bases respectively, with 12 bases between them. The CDR3 spans 16 residues. CDR1 is KGHDR and CDR2 is SFDVKD in the germline V gene.

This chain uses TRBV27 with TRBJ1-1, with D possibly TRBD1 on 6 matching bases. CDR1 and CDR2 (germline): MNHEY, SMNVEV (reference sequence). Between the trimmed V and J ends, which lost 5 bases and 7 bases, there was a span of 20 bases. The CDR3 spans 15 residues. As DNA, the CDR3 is TGTGCCAGCAGTACTCTCCCACAGGGAGGCAGTGAAGCTTTCTTT. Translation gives CASSTLPQGGSEAFF.

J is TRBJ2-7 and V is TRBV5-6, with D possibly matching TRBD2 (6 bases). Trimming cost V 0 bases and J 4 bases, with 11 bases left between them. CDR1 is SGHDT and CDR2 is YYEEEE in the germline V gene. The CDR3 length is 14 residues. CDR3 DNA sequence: TGTGCCAGCAGCTTGGTGGGGGGTGTGTACGAGCAGTACTTC. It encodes CASSLVGGVYEQYF.

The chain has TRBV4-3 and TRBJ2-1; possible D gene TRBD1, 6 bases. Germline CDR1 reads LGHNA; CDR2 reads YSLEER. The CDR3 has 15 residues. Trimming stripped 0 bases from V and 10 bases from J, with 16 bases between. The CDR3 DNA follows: TGCGCCAGCAGCCAAGAGGCACTTCTAAGGGGGGAGCAGTTCTTC. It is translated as CASSQEALLRGEQFF.

CDR3 protein: CACTGGRMNTEAFF. The DNA for the CDR3 is TGTGCCTGCACCGGGGGGAGAATGAACACTGAAGCTTTCTTT. This chain links TRBV30 with TRBJ1-1; perhaps TRBD1 as D (5 bases). The germline CDR1 and CDR2 sequences are GTSNPN and SVGIG (reference sequence). Trimming took off 6 bases at V and 0 bases at J, with 14 bases between the two ends. CDR3 size: 14 residues. The whole variable domain, filled in from reference TRBV30 and TRBJ1-1, reads SQTIHQWPATLVQPVGSPLSLECTVEGTSNPNLYWYRQAAGRGLQLLFYSVGIGQISSEVPQNLSASRPQDRQFILSSKKLLLSDSGFYLCACTGGRMNTEAFFGQGTRLTVV.

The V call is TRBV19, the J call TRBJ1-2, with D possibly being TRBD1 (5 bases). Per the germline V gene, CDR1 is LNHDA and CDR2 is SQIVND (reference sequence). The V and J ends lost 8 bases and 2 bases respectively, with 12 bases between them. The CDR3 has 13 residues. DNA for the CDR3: TGTGCCAGTGGGCCGGGGCCGAACTATGGCTACACCTTC. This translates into CASGPGPNYGYTF.

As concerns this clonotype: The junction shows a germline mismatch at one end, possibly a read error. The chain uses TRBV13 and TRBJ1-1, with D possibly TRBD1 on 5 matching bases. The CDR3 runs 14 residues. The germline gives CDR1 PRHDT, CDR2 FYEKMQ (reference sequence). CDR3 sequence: CASSVGMGPVEAFF. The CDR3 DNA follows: TGTGCCAGCAGCGTAGGCATGGGGCCAGTCGAAGCTTTCTTT.

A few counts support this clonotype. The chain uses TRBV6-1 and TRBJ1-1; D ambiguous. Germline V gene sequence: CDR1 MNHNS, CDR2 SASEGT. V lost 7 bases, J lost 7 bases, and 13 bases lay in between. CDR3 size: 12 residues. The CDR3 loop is CASTHGPIEAFF. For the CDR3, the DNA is TGTGCCAGCACACATGGCCCCATTGAAGCTTTCTTT.